This TCR beta chain appears in the sequencing data of a study of tumor and adjacent non-tumor tissue in lung cancer. On the study more broadly: Histology: about a dozen adenocarcinoma, a couple of squamous cell carcinoma, 1 small cell lung cancer.

Three rounds of nested PCR, following a modified ARM-PCR protocol, produced the TCRbeta library. TCRdb re-called the multiplex PCR reads through MiXCR, storing one row per CDR3 protein. The repertoire consists of approximately 90,000 distinct CDR3 sequences, with 75% to 85% occurring once and the leading ten covering just over 20%. Germline V lookup: CDR1 SQVTM, CDR2 ANQGSEA. The CDR3 totals 15 residues. The study's findings and limits: Normal lung showed higher cumulative top 100 clone frequency than tumor.

On this clonotype itself: Its antigen remains unidentified. The junction differs from germline at one of its ends, possibly a read error.

RNA was extracted from bulk tissue without any cell sorting. This non-tumor lung sample came from over 3 cm beyond the tumor edge. Sequenced sample: distant non-tumor lung tissue. This receptor was obtained from a woman aged 45-65 years with non-small cell lung cancer. This chain joins TRBV29-1 and TRBJ2-1; D possibly corresponds to TRBD2 (6 bases). The CDR3 DNA follows: TGCAGCGTTGTGCTGTCCGGGAGCTCCTACAATGAGCAGTTGTTC. The encoded protein is CSVVLSGSSYNEQLF.